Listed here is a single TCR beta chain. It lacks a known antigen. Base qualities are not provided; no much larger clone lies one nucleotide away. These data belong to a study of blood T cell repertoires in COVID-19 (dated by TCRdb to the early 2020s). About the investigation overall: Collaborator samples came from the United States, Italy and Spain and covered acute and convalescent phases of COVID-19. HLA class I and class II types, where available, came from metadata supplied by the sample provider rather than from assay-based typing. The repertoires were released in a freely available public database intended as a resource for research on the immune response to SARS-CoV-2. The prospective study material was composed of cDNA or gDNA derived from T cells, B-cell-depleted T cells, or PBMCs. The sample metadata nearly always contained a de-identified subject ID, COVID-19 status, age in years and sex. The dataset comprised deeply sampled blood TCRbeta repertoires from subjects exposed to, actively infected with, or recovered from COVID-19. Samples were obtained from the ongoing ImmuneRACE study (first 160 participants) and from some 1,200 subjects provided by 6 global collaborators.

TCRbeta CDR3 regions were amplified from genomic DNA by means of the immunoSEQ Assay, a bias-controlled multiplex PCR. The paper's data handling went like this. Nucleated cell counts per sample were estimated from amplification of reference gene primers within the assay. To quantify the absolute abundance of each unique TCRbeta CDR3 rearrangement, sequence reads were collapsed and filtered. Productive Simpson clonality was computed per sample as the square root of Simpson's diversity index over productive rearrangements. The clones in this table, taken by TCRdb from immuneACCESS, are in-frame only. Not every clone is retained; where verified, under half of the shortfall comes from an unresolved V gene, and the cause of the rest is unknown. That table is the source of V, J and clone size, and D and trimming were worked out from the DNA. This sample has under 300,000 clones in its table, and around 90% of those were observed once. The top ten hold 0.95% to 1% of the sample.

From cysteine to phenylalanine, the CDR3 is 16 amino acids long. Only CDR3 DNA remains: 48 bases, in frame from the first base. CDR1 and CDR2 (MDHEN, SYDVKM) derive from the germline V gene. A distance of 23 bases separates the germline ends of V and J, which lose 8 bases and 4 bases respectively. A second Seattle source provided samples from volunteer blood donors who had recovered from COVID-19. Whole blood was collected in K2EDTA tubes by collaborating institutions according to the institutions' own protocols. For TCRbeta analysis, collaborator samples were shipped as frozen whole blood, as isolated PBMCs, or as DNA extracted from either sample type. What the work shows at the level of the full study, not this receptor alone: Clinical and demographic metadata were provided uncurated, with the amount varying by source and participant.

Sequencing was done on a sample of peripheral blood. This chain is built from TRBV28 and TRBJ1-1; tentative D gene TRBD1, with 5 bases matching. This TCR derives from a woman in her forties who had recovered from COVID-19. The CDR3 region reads CASLGTQGTGGTEAFF. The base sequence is TGTGCCAGCCTCGGAACCCAGGGTACGGGTGGCACTGAAGCTTTCTTT.